This paragraph reports one T cell receptor (beta chain). As yet, its antigen is unknown. The J segment lost 7 bases and the V segment lost 0 bases, leaving 6 bases of the junction unmatched. Germline values: CDR1 SGHDT, CDR2 YYEEEE. The CDR3 totals 15 residues. These data belong to a study of cytomegalovirus exposure and HLA in healthy donors. Regarding donors, all were healthy bone marrow donors. Study-level points and caveats: Follow-up analysis later connected one missense variant in DCLRE1C with trimming of TCR beta V- and J-genes. Among TCR beta chains of equal frequency, HLA-associated ones were more clonally expanded in a later analysis. Most CMV-associated TCR beta chains were later found to appear HLA-restricted.

This PCR relied on a set of 60 Vbeta primers and 13 Jbeta primers. Method: immunoSEQ multiplex PCR; TCRdb's copy keeps in-frame clones and lacks some. The sample holds about 170,000 clones, approximately 81% seen once. The sequence derives from a woman younger than 30 in good health and CMV-seronegative. Material for sequencing was PBMCs. The rearrangement links TRBV5-6 to TRBJ1-5, with 8 bases matching TRBD1. The CDR3 spells CASSLGQGSYQPQHF. The CDR3 nucleotides read TGTGCCAGCAGCTTGGGACAGGGGAGTTACCAGCCCCAGCATTTT.